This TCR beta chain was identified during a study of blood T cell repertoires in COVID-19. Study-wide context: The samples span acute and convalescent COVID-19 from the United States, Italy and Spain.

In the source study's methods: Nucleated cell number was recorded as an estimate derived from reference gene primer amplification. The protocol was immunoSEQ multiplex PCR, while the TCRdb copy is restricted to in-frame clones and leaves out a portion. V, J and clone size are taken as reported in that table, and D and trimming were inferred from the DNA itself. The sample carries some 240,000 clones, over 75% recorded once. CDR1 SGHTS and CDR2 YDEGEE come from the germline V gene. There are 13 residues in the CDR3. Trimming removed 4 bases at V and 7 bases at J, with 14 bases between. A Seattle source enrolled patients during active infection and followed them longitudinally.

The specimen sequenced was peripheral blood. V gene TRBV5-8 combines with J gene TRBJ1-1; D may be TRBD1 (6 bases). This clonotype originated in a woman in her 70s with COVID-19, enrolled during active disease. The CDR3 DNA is TGTGCCAGCAGCGCCGATGGGACATATGAAGCTTTCTTT. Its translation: CASSADGTYEAFF. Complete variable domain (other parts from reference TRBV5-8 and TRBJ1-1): EAGVTQSPTHLIKTRGQQATLRCSPISGHTSVYWYQQALGLGLQFLLWYDEGEERNRGNFPPRFSGRQFPNYSSELNVNALELEDSALYLCASSADGTYEAFFGQGTRLTVV.